The 10 T cell receptor beta chains in this list originate from one sample, sequenced in a study of Tregs in tolerant kidney transplant recipients. Method: immunoSEQ multiplex PCR; TCRdb's copy keeps in-frame clones and lacks some. Among some 110,000 clones listed, almost 95% were seen once. Sequencing used CD4+ T cells from blood. The receptors derive from a human donor in good health.

CDR3 region: CASSRGIRDEQYF. DNA of the CDR3: TGTGCCAGTAGTCGGGGGATTCGGGACGAGCAGTACTTC. The V call is TRBV19, the J call TRBJ2-7, with a tentative D call TRBD2 (6 bases). The V and J ends lost 5 bases and 5 bases respectively, with 13 bases between them. Per the germline V gene, CDR1 is LNHDA and CDR2 is SQIVND (reference sequence). CDR3 length: 13 amino acids. Supplemented by reference TRBV19 and TRBJ2-7, the full variable domain reads DGGITQSPKYLFRKEGQNVTLSCEQNLNHDAMYWYRQDPGQGLRLIYYSQIVNDFQKGDIAEGYSVSREKKESFPLTVTSAQKNPTAFYLCASSRGIRDEQYFGPGTRLTVT.

The rearrangement links TRBV5-4 to TRBJ1-3; D is uncertain. CDR3 size: 14 residues. Trimming removed 0 bases from V and 4 bases from J, with 8 bases in between. Germline-derived CDR1 and CDR2 are SGHNT and YYREEE (reference sequence). CDR3 DNA: TGTGCCAGCAGCTTGGGGGGAAGGGGAAACACCATATATTTT. Protein product: CASSLGGRGNTIYF.

The chain uses TRBV2 and TRBJ2-3; 13 bases align to TRBD2. V lost 4 bases to trimming and J lost 4 bases; unmatched junction nucleotides: 2. Germline CDR1 reads SNHLY; CDR2 reads FYNNEI. The CDR3 runs 15 residues. The DNA of the CDR3 is TGTGCCAGCAGTGGTGGACTAGCGGGGGCAGATACGCAGTATTTT. Encoded protein: CASSGGLAGADTQYF.

The chain joins TRBV9 to TRBJ1-2, with 9 bases identical to TRBD1. CDR3 length: 17 amino acids. Germline V CDR1 and CDR2: SGDLS, YYNGEE. J was trimmed by 5 bases and V by 3 bases; bases with no gene match: 14. CDR3 protein: CASSGHPGQGIGYGYTF. The CDR3 DNA reads as TGTGCCAGCAGCGGTCATCCGGGACAGGGAATCGGGTATGGCTACACCTTC.

Note on this clone: A read error may produce the germline difference seen at one junction end. V gene TRBV7-7 combines with J gene TRBJ2-1, with 9 bases fitting TRBD2. The CDR3 consists of 15 residues. The germline CDR1 and CDR2 sequences are SSHAT and FNYEAQ (reference sequence). CDR3 protein: CASSPGTSPLNEQFF. In nucleotides, the CDR3 is TGTGCTAGCAGCCCCGGGACTAGCCCTTTGAATGAGCAGTTCTTC.

Written as DNA, the CDR3 is TGTGCCAGCAGTAACAGCAAGGGAGTGAGCACAGATACGCAGTATTTT. Translated, it gives CASSNSKGVSTDTQYF. The chain couples TRBV6-6 to TRBJ2-3, with D perhaps TRBD2 (5 bases). V shed 5 bases and J shed 0 bases, with 15 bases lying between them. The germline gives CDR1 MNHNY, CDR2 SVGAGI (reference sequence). The CDR3 is 16 amino acids.

V is TRBV2 and J is TRBJ2-5; either TRBD1 or TRBD2 may supply D (5 bases each). The V and J ends lost 6 bases and 0 bases respectively, with 8 bases between them. Per germline, CDR1 SNHLY and CDR2 FYNNEI. The CDR3 length is 13 residues. CDR3 in DNA: TGTGCCAGCAGGAGGGACCACCAAGAGACCCAGTACTTC. This gives the protein CASRRDHQETQYF.

The chain recombines TRBV5-1 with TRBJ2-7; weak D call: TRBD1 (6 bases). V lost 0 bases and J lost 4, with 14 bases in between. The CDR3 has 15 residues. The V gene's germline CDR1 is SGHRS and CDR2 YFSETQ. CDR3 nucleotides: TGCGCCAGCAGCTTGGGAAGAGGGACACCGTACGAGCAGTACTTC. Protein product: CASSLGRGTPYEQYF.

The chain employs TRBV5-1 and TRBJ2-5; D is possibly TRBD1 (6 bases). The CDR3 has 17 residues. Germline V gene lookup returns CDR1 SGHRS and CDR2 YFSETQ. Trimming stripped 6 bases from V and 5 bases from J, with 26 bases between. The CDR3 region is CASTPIRGGSGRETQYF. DNA of the CDR3: TGCGCCAGCACCCCCATAAGAGGGGGTTCGGGTAGGGAGACCCAGTACTTC.

V gene TRBV10-3 combines with J gene TRBJ1-5; 7 bases align to TRBD1. Germline V CDR1 and CDR2: ENHRY, SYGVKD. The CDR3 spans 16 residues. V shed 6 bases, J shed 4 bases, and the junction held 12 bases outside the gene matches. The CDR3 is CAISPRQGQPNQPQHF. The DNA of the CDR3 is TGTGCCATCAGCCCCAGGCAGGGACAGCCGAATCAGCCCCAGCATTTT.